These 15 T cell receptor beta chains were all obtained from the same sample, sequenced in a study of T cells expressing NK-cell markers. No DNA is given; TCRdb re-called the 5' RACE reads and lists each CDR3 protein once. Found here are about 460,000 distinct CDR3 sequences; the top ten clones hold about 1.5%. The specimen was blood T cells: a sorted CD56 or NKG2C T cell subset, CD4+ or CD8+ T cells, or bulk PBMC T cells (not recorded which). Receptor source: a woman aged 50 to 65 in good health.

The chain joins TRBV12-3 or TRBV12-4 to TRBJ2-1; TCRdb's D call of TRBD1 is untestable without DNA. This CDR3 comprises 16 residues. The CDR3 loop reads CASSFGGAVSYNEQFF.

This rearrangement joins TRBV6-5 to TRBJ1-5; TCRdb picks TRBD1, but there is no DNA to check that call. The CDR3 runs 15 residues. The V gene's germline CDR1 is MNHEY and CDR2 SVGAGI. Here the CDR3 reads CASSQTGLINQPQHF.

This rearrangement joins TRBV28 to TRBJ2-1; TCRdb calls TRBD2, which cannot be checked without DNA. The CDR3 is 15 residues long. The germline CDR1 and CDR2 sequences are MDHEN and SYDVKM. CDR3 loop: CASSQGTSGKNEQFF.

The V gene is TRBV5-1, the J gene TRBJ2-1; TCRdb's assignment of TRBD1 cannot be checked, as there is no DNA. The CDR3 length is 13 residues. Germline V gene data show CDR1 as SGHRS and CDR2 as YFSETQ. CDR3 loop: CASSPNQGPEQFF. Together with reference TRBV5-1 and TRBJ2-1, the CDR3 gives the full variable domain: KAGVTQTPRYLIKTRGQQVTLSCSPISGHRSVSWYQQTPGQGLQFLFEYFSETQRNKGNFPGRFSGRQFSNSRSEMNVSTLELGDSALYLCASSPNQGPEQFFGPGTRLTVL.

The chain carries TRBV24-1 and TRBJ1-3. Germline V gene data show CDR1 as KGHDR and CDR2 as SFDVKD. The CDR3 has 15 amino acids. CDR3 sequence reads: CATSDGPSSGNTIYF.

V usage is TRBV5-5 and J usage is TRBJ2-5; as DNA is missing, the TRBD2 call by TCRdb cannot be tested. CDR1 and CDR2 from the germline V gene are SGHKS and YYEKEE (reference sequence). The CDR3 length is 16 residues. This CDR3 is CASSTRGLANQETQYF.

The V call is TRBV29-1, the J call TRBJ2-5; TCRdb selects TRBD1, and the lack of DNA leaves this call unchecked. The CDR3 length is 13 residues. CDR1 is SQVTM and CDR2 is ANQGSEA in the germline V gene. This CDR3 is CSVDGAAQETQYF. The complete variable domain, with remaining parts taken from reference TRBV29-1 and TRBJ2-5, reads SAVISQKPSRDICQRGTSLTIQCQVDSQVTMMFWYRQQPGQSLTLIATANQGSEATYESGFVIDKFPISRPNLTFSTLTVSNMSPEDSSIYLCSVDGAAQETQYFGPGTRLLVL.

The rearrangement joins TRBV12-3 or TRBV12-4 to TRBJ2-3; the D call from TCRdb, TRBD1, cannot be confirmed without DNA. The CDR3 loop spans 13 amino acids. This CDR3 is CASKISPVDTQYF.

This chain uses TRBV6-6 with TRBJ2-6; TCRdb gives TRBD1 as the D gene, but with no DNA this cannot be confirmed. This CDR3 region has 16 residues. Germline V gene lookup returns CDR1 MNHNY and CDR2 SVGAGI (reference sequence). The CDR3 reads CASSYQGSRGANVLTF.

The rearrangement links TRBV28 to TRBJ1-5. CDR3 size: 13 residues. In germline, CDR1 is MDHEN, CDR2 SYDVKM. The CDR3 spells CGSTRYSNQPQHF.

The rearrangement uses TRBV6-2 or TRBV6-3 and TRBJ1-5. This CDR3 region has 12 residues. The V gene's germline CDR1 is MNHEY and CDR2 SVGEGT. The CDR3 loop is CASNTGPQPQHF.

The chain is built from TRBV4-1 and TRBJ2-3; lacking DNA, the TRBD2 call made by TCRdb goes unchecked. Per the germline V gene, CDR1 is MGHRA and CDR2 is YSYEKL. This CDR3 is built from 15 residues. The CDR3 reads CASSQTGRETDTQYF.

The chain employs TRBV10-3 and TRBJ1-6. This CDR3 has 12 amino acids. CDR1 and CDR2 from the germline V gene are ENHRY and SYGVKD. CDR3 sequence: CATQGGGSPLHF.

The rearrangement uses TRBV20-1 and TRBJ2-7; the TRBD2 assignment by TCRdb is unverifiable without DNA. This CDR3 contains 14 residues. Germline V CDR1 and CDR2: DFQATT, SNEGSKA (reference sequence). CDR3 sequence reads: CSAESGRAVYEQYF.

This chain connects TRBV7-9 to TRBJ2-2; TCRdb's D call of TRBD2 is untestable without DNA. This CDR3 has 16 residues. The germline gives CDR1 SEHNR, CDR2 FQNEAQ (reference sequence). CDR3 in amino acids: CASSPAGGSNTGELFF.